The rows below give T cell receptor beta chains drawn from one sample of a study of breast tumors, draining lymph nodes, adjacent tissues. TCRdb processed the multiplex PCR reads anew with MiXCR; each CDR3 protein has one entry. The table includes under 350,000 distinct CDR3 sequences, about 30% detected once. The sequencing sample was made of axillary lymph node tissue. The receptors were gathered from a female donor with breast cancer. Some clones in this sample may be carry-over from other donors' samples. The CDR3 runs from the conserved cysteine through the conserved F or W. D genes are given only for firm matches. Clone size appears in some rows only: once, few, many, or a class for an expanded clone.

v_call	d_call	j_call	clone_size	cdr3_aa	cdr3_nt
TRBV7-2	NA	TRBJ1-3	many	CASSLRGGVGNTIYF	TGTGCCAGCAGCTTAAGAGGGGGAGTCGGAAACACCATATATTTT
TRBV25-1	TRBD1	TRBJ2-3	NA	CASSAKGMTGGSTDTQYF	TGTGCCAGCAGTGCTAAGGGGATGACAGGGGGGAGTACAGATACGCAGTATTTT
TRBV27	NA	TRBJ2-5	NA	CASSLTGNLAETQYF	TGTGCCAGCAGTTTAACCGGGAATTTAGCGGAGACCCAGTACTTC
TRBV6-5	NA	TRBJ2-1	once	CASIPRLTGDNEQFF	TGTGCCAGCATTCCCCGACTAACGGGAGATAATGAGCAGTTCTTC
TRBV5-1	NA	TRBJ2-7	many	CASTQRLGAGYEQYF	TGCGCCAGCACGCAGAGGCTAGGCGCAGGCTACGAGCAGTACTTC
TRBV6-5	NA	TRBJ2-3	few	CASSPLRGSTDTQYF	TGTGCCAGCAGCCCACTCCGGGGGAGCACAGATACGCAGTATTTT
TRBV5-1	TRBD2	TRBJ2-3	many	CASSGIGAGGGVGTQYF	TGCGCCAGCAGCGGCATCGGAGCGGGAGGGGGAGTTGGTACGCAGTATTTT
TRBV6-6	NA	TRBJ2-1	NA	CASSHSMFGGGGEQFF	TGTGCCAGCAGTCACTCGATGTTTGGCGGTGGGGGTGAGCAGTTCTTC
TRBV19	NA	TRBJ2-5	NA	CASSIEGETQYF	TGTGCCAGTAGTATAGAAGGGGAGACCCAGTACTTC
TRBV7-8	NA	TRBJ2-5	many	CASSLRGRRTQETQYF	TGTGCCAGCAGCTTACGGGGGCGGAGGACGCAAGAGACCCAGTACTTC
TRBV5-1	TRBD1	TRBJ1-2	NA	CASSVGGGQGDGYTF	TGTGCCAGCAGCGTAGGGGGGGGACAGGGGGATGGCTACACCTTC
TRBV6-2/TRBV6-3	TRBD1	TRBJ1-5	many	CASRYTGAGNQPQHF	TGTGCCAGCAGGTATACAGGGGCGGGAAATCAGCCCCAGCATTTT
TRBV10-1	TRBD2	TRBJ2-1	NA	CASSEGTSGSDEQFF	TGCGCCAGCAGTGAGGGGACTAGCGGGAGCGATGAGCAGTTCTTC
TRBV19	TRBD1	TRBJ1-4	many	CASRDLGQGNEKLFF	TGTGCCAGTAGAGACCTGGGACAGGGCAATGAAAAACTGTTTTTT
TRBV4-3	TRBD1	TRBJ2-5	NA	CASSGGTGEQETQYF	TGCGCCAGCAGCGGGGGGACAGGTGAACAAGAGACCCAGTACTTC
TRBV19	NA	TRBJ1-5	many	CASTSTGDSNQPQHF	TGTGCCTCAACCTCGACGGGGGACAGCAATCAGCCCCAGCATTTT
TRBV7-9	TRBD2	TRBJ2-3	many	CASSKPGLATDTQYF	TGTGCCAGCAGCAAGCCGGGACTAGCCACAGATACGCAGTATTTT
TRBV9	TRBD2	TRBJ2-1	many	CASSATGTRDNEQFF	TGTGCCAGCAGCGCCACCGGGACTAGAGACAATGAGCAGTTCTTC
TRBV28	NA	TRBJ2-4	once	CASSQSGGPDIQYF	TGTGCCAGCAGCCAGAGTGGGGGTCCAGACATTCAGTACTTC
TRBV14	NA	TRBJ2-4	NA	CASSHGTMGKNIQYF	TGTGCCAGCAGCCATGGGACAATGGGGAAGAACATTCAGTACTTC
TRBV6-1	TRBD1	TRBJ2-7	NA	CASRSVRGLYEQYF	TGTGCCAGCAGGAGCGTCAGGGGGCTATACGAGCAGTACTTC
TRBV6-6	TRBD1	TRBJ2-7	many	CASSYPGQTYEQYF	TGTGCCAGCAGTTACCCGGGACAGACCTACGAGCAGTACTTC
TRBV11-2	TRBD2	TRBJ2-3	NA	CASSLVRAGSTDTRYF	TGTGCCAGCAGCTTAGTAAGAGCGGGGAGCACAGATACGCGGTATTTT
TRBV19	TRBD2	TRBJ2-1	many	CASSATRGLAGVNEQFF	TGTGCCAGTAGTGCCACCCGGGGACTAGCGGGAGTCAATGAGCAGTTCTTC
TRBV20-1	NA	TRBJ2-5	NA	CSAGRVQETQYF	TGCAGTGCGGGCAGGGTTCAAGAGACCCAGTACTTC
TRBV7-8	NA	TRBJ2-3	many	CASSPGAYTDTQYF	TGTGCCAGCAGCCCGGGGGCCTACACAGATACGCAGTATTTT
TRBV20-1	TRBD2	TRBJ2-3	many	CSAGLAGNTQYF	TGCAGTGCTGGACTAGCGGGTAATACGCAGTATTTT
TRBV29-1	NA	TRBJ2-7	many	CSVEDLSYEQYF	TGCAGCGTTGAAGACCTCTCCTACGAGCAGTACTTC
TRBV12-3/TRBV12-4	TRBD2	TRBJ2-1	NA	CASRTGTSGYNEQFF	TGTGCCAGCAGAACCGGGACTAGCGGATACAATGAGCAGTTCTTC
TRBV6-5	NA	TRBJ2-7	few	CASSHSPASVGEQYF	TGTGCCAGCAGTCACTCGCCCGCTAGCGTCGGTGAGCAGTACTTC
TRBV18	NA	TRBJ2-7	few	CASEGGAPYEQYF	TGTGCCAGCGAGGGCGGGGCCCCCTACGAGCAGTACTTC
TRBV7-3	NA	TRBJ2-7	many	CASSPEQGGSSYEQYF	TGTGCCAGCAGCCCCGAACAGGGGGGGAGCTCCTACGAGCAGTACTTC
TRBV30	TRBD2	TRBJ2-5	NA	CAWRPPGTRPFETQYF	TGTGCCTGGAGGCCCCCCGGGACTAGACCTTTTGAGACCCAGTACTTC
TRBV12-3/TRBV12-4	NA	TRBJ2-4	few	CASSGNRGGKNIQYF	TGTGCCAGCAGTGGTAACAGGGGAGGCAAAAACATTCAGTACTTC
TRBV5-4	NA	TRBJ2-3	many	CASSLGFGETDTQYF	TGTGCCAGCAGCTTGGGATTTGGGGAGACAGATACGCAGTATTTT
TRBV5-1	TRBD2	TRBJ2-1	many	CASSLGAGGRFYNEQFF	TGCGCCAGCAGCTTAGGAGCGGGAGGGAGGTTTTACAATGAGCAGTTCTTC
TRBV12-3/TRBV12-4	NA	TRBJ2-3	NA	CASSFGGQTVSDTQYF	TGTGCCAGCAGTTTCGGGGGGCAAACCGTCTCAGATACGCAGTATTTT
TRBV5-4	NA	TRBJ2-2	NA	CASSLRGVGGELFF	TGTGCCAGCAGCTTGCGGGGAGTGGGCGGGGAGCTGTTTTTT
TRBV27	NA	TRBJ2-7	NA	CASSFRQNYEQYF	TGTGCCAGCAGTTTCCGACAGAACTACGAGCAGTACTTC
TRBV15	TRBD1	TRBJ2-7	many	CATSRVGTGAYEQYF	TGTGCCACCAGCAGAGTCGGGACAGGGGCCTACGAGCAGTACTTC